The clone carrying this T cell receptor beta chain was seen only once. Its antigen is unknown. This entry belongs to a study of cytotoxic CD8 clonotypes in ibrutinib-treated CLL. Study-wide background: Overall, 24 responses were partial and 2 complete; following median roughly 68 months, about 14 patients stayed remitted and some 12 progressed. With a range of 6 to 36, the median treatment time before response samples were taken was eleven to twelve months. Findings and limits, study-wide: Public clonotypes occurred uncommonly; on treatment, they contracted or remained stable. Increased clonality at ibrutinib response gave way to a return toward baseline at progression.

The assay was immunoSEQ multiplex PCR, and TCRdb's table has in-frame clones only and misses some. The table lists about 310,000 clones, around four fifths of them singletons. Per the germline V gene, CDR1 is SGHAT and CDR2 is FQDESV (reference sequence). V shed 2 bases and J shed 2 bases, with 6 bases lying between them. The CDR3 covers 14 residues. The chain combines TRBV11-1 with TRBJ2-2; no reliable D call. Sequenced material: PBMCs, taken before ibrutinib treatment. The TCR sequence derives from a human donor with chronic lymphocytic leukemia. The DNA for the CDR3 is TGTGCCAGCAGCTTAATCAGAAACACCGGGGAGCTGTTTTTT. This encodes CASSLIRNTGELFF.